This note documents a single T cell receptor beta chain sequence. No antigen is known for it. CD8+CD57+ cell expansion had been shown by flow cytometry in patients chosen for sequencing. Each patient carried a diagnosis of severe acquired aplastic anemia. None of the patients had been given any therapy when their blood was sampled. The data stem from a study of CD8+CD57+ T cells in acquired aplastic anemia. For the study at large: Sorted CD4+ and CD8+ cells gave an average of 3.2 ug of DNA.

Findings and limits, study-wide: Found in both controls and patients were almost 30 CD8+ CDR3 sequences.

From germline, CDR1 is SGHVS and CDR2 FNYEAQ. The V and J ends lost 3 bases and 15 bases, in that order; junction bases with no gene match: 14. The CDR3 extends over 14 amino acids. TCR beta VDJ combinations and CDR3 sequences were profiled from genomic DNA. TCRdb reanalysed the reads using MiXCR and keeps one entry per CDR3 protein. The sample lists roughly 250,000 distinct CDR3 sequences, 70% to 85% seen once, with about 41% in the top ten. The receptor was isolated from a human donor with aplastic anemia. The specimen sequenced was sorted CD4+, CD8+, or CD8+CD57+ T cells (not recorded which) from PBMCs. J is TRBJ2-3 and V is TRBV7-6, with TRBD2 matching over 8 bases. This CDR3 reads CASSLEGSGSSPYF. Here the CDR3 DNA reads TGTGCCAGCAGCTTGGAGGGAAGCGGGAGTAGCCCATATTTT.